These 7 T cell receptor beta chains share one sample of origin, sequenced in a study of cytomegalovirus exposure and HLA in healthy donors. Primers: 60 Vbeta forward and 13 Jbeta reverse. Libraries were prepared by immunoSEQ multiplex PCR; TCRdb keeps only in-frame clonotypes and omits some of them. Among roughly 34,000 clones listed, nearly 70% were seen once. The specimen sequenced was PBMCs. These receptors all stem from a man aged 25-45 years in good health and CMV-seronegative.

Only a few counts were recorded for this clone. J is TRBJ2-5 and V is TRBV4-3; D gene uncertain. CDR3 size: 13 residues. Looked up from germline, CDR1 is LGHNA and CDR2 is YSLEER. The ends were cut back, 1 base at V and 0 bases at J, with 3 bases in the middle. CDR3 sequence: CASSQGHQETQYF. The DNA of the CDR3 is TGCGCCAGCAGCCAAGGGCACCAAGAGACCCAGTACTTC.

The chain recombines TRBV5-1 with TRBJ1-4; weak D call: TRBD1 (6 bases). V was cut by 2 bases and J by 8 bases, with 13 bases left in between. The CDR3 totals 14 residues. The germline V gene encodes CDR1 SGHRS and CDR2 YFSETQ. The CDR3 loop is CASSFQGMGEKLFF. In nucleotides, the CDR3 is TGCGCCAGCAGCTTTCAGGGGATGGGGGAAAAACTGTTTTTT.

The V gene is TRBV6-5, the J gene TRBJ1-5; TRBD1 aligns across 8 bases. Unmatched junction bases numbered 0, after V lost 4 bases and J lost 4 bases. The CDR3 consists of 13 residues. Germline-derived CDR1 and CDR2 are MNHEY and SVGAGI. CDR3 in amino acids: CASSWTGNQPQHF. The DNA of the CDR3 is TGTGCCAGCAGTTGGACAGGGAATCAGCCCCAGCATTTT.

In DNA form, the CDR3 reads TGTGCCAGCAGTAGGTCCCGGGACAGGGGCTGGTCAGATGGCTACACCTTC. Translated: CASSRSRDRGWSDGYTF. The chain is built from TRBV7-2 and TRBJ1-2, with 10 positions matching TRBD1. This CDR3 is built from 17 residues. Germline V gene data show CDR1 as SGHTA and CDR2 as FQGNSA. The V segment lost 6 bases and the J segment 6 bases; nucleotides outside the gene matches: 16. Combining the CDR3 with reference TRBV7-2 and TRBJ1-2 gives the whole variable domain GAGVSQSPSNKVTEKGKDVELRCDPISGHTALYWYRQSLGQGLEFLIYFQGNSAPDKSGLPSDRFSAERTGGSVSTLTIQRTQQEDSAVYLCASSRSRDRGWSDGYTFGSGTRLTVV.

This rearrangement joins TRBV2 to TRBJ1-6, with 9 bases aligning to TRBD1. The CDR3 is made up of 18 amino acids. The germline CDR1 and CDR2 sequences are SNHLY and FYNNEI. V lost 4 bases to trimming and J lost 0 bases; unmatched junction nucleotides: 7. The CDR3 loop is CASSAKGQGSSYNSPLHF. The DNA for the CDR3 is TGTGCCAGCAGTGCCAAAGGACAGGGGAGCTCCTATAATTCACCCCTCCACTTT.

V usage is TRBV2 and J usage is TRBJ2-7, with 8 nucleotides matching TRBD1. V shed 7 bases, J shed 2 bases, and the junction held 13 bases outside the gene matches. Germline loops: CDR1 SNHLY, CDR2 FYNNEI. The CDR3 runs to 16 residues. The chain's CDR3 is CASTRPQGAETYEQYF. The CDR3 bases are TGTGCCAGCACCCGACCCCAGGGGGCAGAAACCTACGAGCAGTACTTC.

The chain's CDR3 is CASSVSGQGGNEQYF. CDR3 sequence (DNA): TGTGCCAGCAGCGTTTCCGGACAGGGGGGCAACGAGCAGTACTTC. The chain joins TRBV9 to TRBJ2-7, with TRBD1 matching over 10 bases. Looked up from germline, CDR1 is SGDLS and CDR2 is YYNGEE. V shed 2 bases and J 5 bases; nucleotides not matched to a gene: 7. There are 15 residues in the CDR3.